The T cell receptor (beta chain) under discussion was sequenced for a study of blood T cell repertoires in COVID-19. Sequenced by immunoSEQ multiplex PCR; TCRdb stores in-frame clones only, minus some. Among about 160,000 clones listed, 90% to 95% were seen once. This CDR3 spans 13 amino acids. V shed 4 bases and J shed 3 bases, with 9 bases lying between them. Germline values: CDR1 SGHAT, CDR2 FQNNGV. Sequences were obtained from peripheral blood. V usage is TRBV11-2 and J usage is TRBJ1-2; weak D call: TRBD1 (6 bases). The TCR comes from a woman aged 60-75 years with COVID-19, enrolled during active disease. The CDR3 DNA follows: TGTGCCAGCAGCTCTTCAGGGGACTATGGCTACACCTTC. It yields the protein CASSSSGDYGYTF. Full variable domain (outside the CDR3, taken from reference TRBV11-2 and TRBJ1-2): EAGVAQSPRYKIIEKRQSVAFWCNPISGHATLYWYQQILGQGPKLLIQFQNNGVVDDSQLPKDRFSAERLKGVDSTLKIQPAKLEDSAVYLCASSSSGDYGYTFGSGTRLTVV.